This TCR beta chain was found in a study of T cell repertoires in cytomegalovirus infection. Points on this clonotype: An end of the junction does not agree with germline; a read error may underlie this.

TCRdb independently ran MiXCR on the reads; one entry per CDR3 protein. Of some 680,000 distinct CDR3 sequences in the sample, 35% were seen once. CDR1 and CDR2 from the germline V gene are SGHTA and FQGNSA. The CDR3 extends over 13 amino acids. The sequencing sample was made of PBMCs. The chain carries TRBV7-2 and TRBJ1-2; TRBD1 matches 7 bases. This TCR was sampled from a human donor in good health (CMV status not recorded). Some clones in this sample may be carry-over from other donors' samples. The CDR3 loop is CASARGQLYGYTF. The CDR3 nucleotides read TGTGCCAGCGCCAGGGGACAGCTCTATGGCTACACTTTT.